This T cell receptor (beta chain) came from a study of control samples from healthy donors and cancer patients. Germline CDR1 SGHAT, CDR2 FQNNGV. This CDR3 comprises 14 residues. Trimming took off 1 base at V and 7 bases at J, with 13 bases between the two ends. Using immunoSEQ multiplex PCR, the repertoire was profiled, and TCRdb retains in-frame clones only, with some absent. In total, the table holds some 190,000 clones. The sequenced sample consisted of blood. The chain is built from TRBV11-2 and TRBJ1-2; the D is unclear. This receptor was taken from a woman aged 25 to 45 in good health. The chain's CDR3 is CASSLGVGPGGYTF. The CDR3 coding sequence is TGTGCCAGCAGCTTAGGGGTTGGGCCGGGTGGCTACACCTTC.